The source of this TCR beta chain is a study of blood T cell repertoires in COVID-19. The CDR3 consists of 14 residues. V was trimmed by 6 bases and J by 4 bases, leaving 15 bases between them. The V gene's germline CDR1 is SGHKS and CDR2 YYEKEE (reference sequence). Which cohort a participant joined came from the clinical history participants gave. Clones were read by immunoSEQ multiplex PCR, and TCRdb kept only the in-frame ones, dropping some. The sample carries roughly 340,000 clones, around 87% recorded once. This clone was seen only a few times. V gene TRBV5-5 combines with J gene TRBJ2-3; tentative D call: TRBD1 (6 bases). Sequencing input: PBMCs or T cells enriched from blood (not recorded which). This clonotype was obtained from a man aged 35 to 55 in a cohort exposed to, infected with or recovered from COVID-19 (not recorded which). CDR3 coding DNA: TGTGCCAGCACCTTCGTACAGGGTGCAGATACGCAGTATTTT. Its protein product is CASTFVQGADTQYF.